This T cell receptor beta chain was documented in a study of CD8+ T cells in alopecia areata. Extraction of RNA preceded its reverse transcription into cDNA, which served as the sequencing template. The assay was immunoSEQ multiplex PCR, and TCRdb's table has in-frame clones only and misses some. The sample yields roughly 150,000 clones, about nine tenths seen once. This clonotype originated in a human donor with alopecia areata. Material: CD8+ T cells sorted from blood, obtained at week 0.

The CDR3 nucleotides are TGTGCCAGCAGACTCCCCCTGGGAGAGACCCAGTACTTC. Its protein is CASRLPLGETQYF. The genes are TRBV7-9 and TRBJ2-5; D gene ambiguous. With 6 bases removed from V and 4 bases from J, the gap between germline ends came to 12 bases. This CDR3 is built from 13 residues. Germline V lookup: CDR1 SEHNR, CDR2 FQNEAQ (reference sequence).